This record looks at one T cell receptor beta chain sequence and its context. Its cognate antigen is unknown. The sample carries other DNA sequences with the same CDR3. In the authors' methods: With immunoSEQ giving junction-only sequences and no quality scores, filtering differed. Assay: immunoSEQ multiplex PCR; the TCRdb copy retains only in-frame clones and omits some. V and J calls and clone size are those listed in that table; D and trimming were worked out from the DNA. Here the sample spans approximately 980,000 clones, roughly 72% being singletons. The data stem from a study of shared clonotypes between healthy human individuals. Study summary: A donor's plate count was three for CD4 naive and three for CD4 memory; CD8 naive had two and CD8 memory one.

Findings and caveats of the study: About 5% of naive CD4 clonotypes were shared across a few donors.

CDR1 is SGHTA and CDR2 is FQGNSA in the germline V gene. V was pared by 5 bases and J by 0 bases, with 8 bases between. The CDR3 is 14 residues long. The chain couples TRBV7-2 to TRBJ2-1; D might be TRBD2 (5 bases). The sample was memory CD4+ T cells sorted from blood. Subset reported: CD45RA-negative fraction. The TCR originated in a man aged 18 to 30 in good health. CDR3 sequence reads: CASSPDSSYNEQFF. As DNA, the CDR3 is TGTGCCAGCAGCCCGGACTCCTCCTACAATGAGCAGTTCTTC.